Below, one TCR beta chain is given with its context. The antigen is unknown. The data derive from a study of beta chain features in type 1 diabetes. The wider study: Patients and healthy donors were similar in age, gender and cell yields. The study examined more than 100,000,000 sorted cells across all samples. General study results and limits: For TCRB rearrangement, an influence of HLA type remained unresolved here.

Expressed TCRB transcripts were sequenced because the isolated RNA had all been reverse transcribed beforehand. Assay used: immunoSEQ multiplex PCR; TCRdb lists only in-frame clones, some missing. The profile shows about 60,000 clones, around three fifths of them singletons. The CDR3 loop spans 14 amino acids. V shed 6 bases, J shed 7 bases, and the junction held 9 bases outside the gene matches. The V gene's germline CDR1 is LNHDA and CDR2 SQIVND (reference sequence). Based on CD45RO/CCR7/CD25/CD127/CD95/CD27, CD4+ regulatory, stem cell-like memory, naive and central memory cells were sorted. This clonotype was obtained from a woman aged 18-35 years in good health. The genes are TRBV19 and TRBJ2-4, with 7 bases aligning to TRBD1. Specimen: Tregs from blood. The CDR3 loop is CASRPTGNINIQYF. The DNA of the CDR3 is TGTGCCAGTAGACCGACAGGGAATATCAACATTCAGTACTTC.